The 15 T cell receptor beta chains reported below all come from one sample, sequenced in a study of monozygotic twins with inflammatory bowel disease. After re-calling the 5' RACE reads, TCRdb lists one entry per CDR3 protein, DNA absent. The sample table includes under 130,000 distinct CDR3 sequences. Sequencing was carried out using blood. These receptors were taken from a human donor with ulcerative colitis or Crohn's disease, or a healthy co-twin of an affected twin (not recorded which).

J is TRBJ2-1 and V is TRBV6-5; TCRdb's D call, TRBD2, is unchecked because there is no DNA. There are 16 residues in the CDR3. Germline V gene lookup returns CDR1 MNHEY and CDR2 SVGAGI. CDR3 in amino acids: CASSYGASAIQSEQFF.

V and J are TRBV18 and TRBJ1-1. This CDR3 comprises 14 residues. Germline values: CDR1 KGHSH, CDR2 LQKENI. The CDR3 loop is CASSPSPGSTEAFF.

The chain joins TRBV18 to TRBJ2-2. The CDR3 length is 14 residues. Germline CDR1 KGHSH, CDR2 LQKENI. The CDR3 sequence: CASSPETNTGELFF. The whole variable domain, filled in from reference TRBV18 and TRBJ2-2, reads NAGVMQNPRHLVRRRGQEARLRCSPMKGHSHVYWYRQLPEEGLKFMVYLQKENIIDESGMPKERFSAEFPKEGPSILRIQQVVRGDSAAYFCASSPETNTGELFFGEGSRLTVL.

J is TRBJ2-3 and V is TRBV2; the TRBD1 assignment by TCRdb is unverifiable without DNA. The CDR3 covers 15 residues. In germline, CDR1 is SNHLY, CDR2 FYNNEI. This CDR3 is CASRMGGTGGDTQYF.

CDR3 protein: CASSLLGQGLSPNYEQYF. The chain recombines TRBV28 with TRBJ2-7; TCRdb's assignment of TRBD1 cannot be checked, as there is no DNA. Germline CDR1 and CDR2: MDHEN and SYDVKM. The CDR3 covers 18 residues.

The J gene is TRBJ2-2, the V gene TRBV7-2; there is no DNA to check the TCRdb D call of TRBD1. Per germline, CDR1 SGHTA and CDR2 FQGNSA. This CDR3 region has 14 residues. The CDR3 loop is CASRGTANTGELFF. Full variable domain (remainder filled in from reference TRBV7-2 and TRBJ2-2): GAGVSQSPSNKVTEKGKDVELRCDPISGHTALYWYRQSLGQGLEFLIYFQGNSAPDKSGLPSDRFSAERTGGSVSTLTIQRTQQEDSAVYLCASRGTANTGELFFGEGSRLTVL.

The V call is TRBV6-5, the J call TRBJ2-5. In germline, CDR1 is MNHEY, CDR2 SVGAGI. The CDR3 totals 15 residues. CDR3 loop: CASSYLGAVQETQYF.

This chain uses TRBV5-1 with TRBJ2-7; TCRdb indicates TRBD2, and absent DNA this call remains unverified. Germline V gene data show CDR1 as SGHRS and CDR2 as YFSETQ. The CDR3 sequence is 15 residues long. CDR3 sequence reads: CASSLGTSGPYGQYF.

CDR3: CASSPEARGNTIYF. The J gene is TRBJ1-3, the V gene TRBV7-2. This CDR3 comprises 14 residues. The germline V gene has CDR1 SGHTA and CDR2 FQGNSA.

V is TRBV29-1 and J is TRBJ2-7. The V gene's germline CDR1 is SQVTM and CDR2 ANQGSEA. CDR3 length: 14 residues. The CDR3 protein is CSVEDRGRPYEQYF.

The chain carries TRBV12-3 or TRBV12-4 and TRBJ1-1; TCRdb proposes TRBD1, but this gene call is untestable without DNA. The CDR3 covers 13 residues. CDR3 residues: CASSPRMNTEAFF.

V gene TRBV7-9 combines with J gene TRBJ2-3. Germline CDR1 is SEHNR and CDR2 is FQNEAQ (reference sequence). The CDR3 is 16 residues long. CDR3 amino acids: CASSLLRQASTDTQYF.

V usage is TRBV29-1 and J usage is TRBJ2-7; TCRdb's assignment of TRBD1 cannot be checked, as there is no DNA. Germline-derived CDR1 and CDR2 are SQVTM and ANQGSEA. The CDR3 is 13 amino acids. CDR3: CSVEVPPSYEQYF.

The rearrangement joins TRBV30 to TRBJ1-3. CDR3 size: 15 residues. Germline loops: CDR1 GTSNPN, CDR2 SVGIG (reference sequence). CDR3 sequence reads: CAWSTQQSTGNTIYF.

The chain links TRBV4-3 to TRBJ2-3; TCRdb returns TRBD2, unconfirmable since there is no DNA. This CDR3 spans 15 amino acids. Germline V gives CDR1 LGHNA, CDR2 YSLEER. The CDR3 reads CASSQSGRGADTQYF.